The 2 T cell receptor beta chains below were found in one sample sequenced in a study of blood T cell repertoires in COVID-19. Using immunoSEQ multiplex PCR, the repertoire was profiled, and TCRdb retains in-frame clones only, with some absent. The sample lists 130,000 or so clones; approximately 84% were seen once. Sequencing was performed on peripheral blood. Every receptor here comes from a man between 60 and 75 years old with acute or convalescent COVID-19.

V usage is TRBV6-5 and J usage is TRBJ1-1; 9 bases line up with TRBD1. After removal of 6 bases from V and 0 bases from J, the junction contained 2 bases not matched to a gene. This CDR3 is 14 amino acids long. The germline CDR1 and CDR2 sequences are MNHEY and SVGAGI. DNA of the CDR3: TGTGCCAGCAGACGGACAGGGGTGAACACTGAAGCTTTCTTT. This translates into CASRRTGVNTEAFF.

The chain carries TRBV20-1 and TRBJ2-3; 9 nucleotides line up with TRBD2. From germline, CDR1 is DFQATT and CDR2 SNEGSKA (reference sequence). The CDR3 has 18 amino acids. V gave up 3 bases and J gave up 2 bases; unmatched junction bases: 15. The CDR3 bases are TGCAGTGCTAGTCTCGCGGGAGGGCCGCTTCTTTCCACAGATACGCAGTATTTT. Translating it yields CSASLAGGPLLSTDTQYF.